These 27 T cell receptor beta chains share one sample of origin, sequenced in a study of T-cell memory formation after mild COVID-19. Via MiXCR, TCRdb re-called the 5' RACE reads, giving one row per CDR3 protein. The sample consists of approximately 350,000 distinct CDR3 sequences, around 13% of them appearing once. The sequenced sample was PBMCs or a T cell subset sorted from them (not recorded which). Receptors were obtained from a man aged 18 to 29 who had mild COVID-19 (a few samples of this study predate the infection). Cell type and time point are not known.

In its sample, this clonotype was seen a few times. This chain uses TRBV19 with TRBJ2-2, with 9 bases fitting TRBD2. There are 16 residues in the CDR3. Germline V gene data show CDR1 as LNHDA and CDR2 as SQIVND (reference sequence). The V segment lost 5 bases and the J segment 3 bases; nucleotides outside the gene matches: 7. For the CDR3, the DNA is TGTGCCAGTAGTCGTCTAGCGGGGAGCTACACCGGGGAGCTGTTTTTT. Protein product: CASSRLAGSYTGELFF.

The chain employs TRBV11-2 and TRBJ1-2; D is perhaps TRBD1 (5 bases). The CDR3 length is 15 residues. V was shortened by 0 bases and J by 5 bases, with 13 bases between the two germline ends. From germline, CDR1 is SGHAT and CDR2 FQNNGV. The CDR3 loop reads CASSLDRGFSYGYTF. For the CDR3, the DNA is TGTGCCAGCAGCTTAGATCGGGGGTTTTCGTATGGCTACACCTTC.

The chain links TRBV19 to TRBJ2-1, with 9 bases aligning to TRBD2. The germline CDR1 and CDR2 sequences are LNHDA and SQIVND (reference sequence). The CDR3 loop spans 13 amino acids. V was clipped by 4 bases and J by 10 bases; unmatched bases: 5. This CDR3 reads CASSSGGASEQFF. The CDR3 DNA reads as TGTGCCAGTAGTAGCGGGGGGGCCTCCGAGCAGTTCTTC.

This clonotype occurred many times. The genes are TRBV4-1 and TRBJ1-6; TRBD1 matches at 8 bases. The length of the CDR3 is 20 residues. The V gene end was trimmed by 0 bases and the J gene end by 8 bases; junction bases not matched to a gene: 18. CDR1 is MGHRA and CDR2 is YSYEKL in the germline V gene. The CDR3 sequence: CASSQEPTLGQGSVYSPLHF. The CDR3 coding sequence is TGCGCCAGCAGCCAAGAACCTACATTAGGACAGGGAAGTGTATATTCACCCCTCCACTTT.

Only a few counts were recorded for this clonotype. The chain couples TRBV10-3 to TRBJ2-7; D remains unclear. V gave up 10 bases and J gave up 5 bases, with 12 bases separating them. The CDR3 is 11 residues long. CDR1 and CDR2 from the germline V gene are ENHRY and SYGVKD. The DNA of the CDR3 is TGTGCCACCTTGGGCGGCAACGAGCAGTACTTC. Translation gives CATLGGNEQYF.

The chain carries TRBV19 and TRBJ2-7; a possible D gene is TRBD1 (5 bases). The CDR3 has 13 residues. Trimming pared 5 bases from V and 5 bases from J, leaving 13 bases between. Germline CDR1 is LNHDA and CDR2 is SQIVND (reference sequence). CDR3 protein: CASSPTRVHEQYF. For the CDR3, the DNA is TGTGCCAGTAGTCCCACCAGGGTCCACGAGCAGTACTTC.

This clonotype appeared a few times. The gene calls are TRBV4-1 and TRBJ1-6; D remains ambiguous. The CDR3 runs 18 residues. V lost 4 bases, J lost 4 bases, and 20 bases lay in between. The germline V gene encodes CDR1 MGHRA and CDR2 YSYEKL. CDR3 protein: CASSPGRPVRDYNSPLHF. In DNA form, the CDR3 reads TGCGCCAGCAGCCCGGGAAGACCTGTGCGGGATTATAATTCACCCCTCCACTTT.

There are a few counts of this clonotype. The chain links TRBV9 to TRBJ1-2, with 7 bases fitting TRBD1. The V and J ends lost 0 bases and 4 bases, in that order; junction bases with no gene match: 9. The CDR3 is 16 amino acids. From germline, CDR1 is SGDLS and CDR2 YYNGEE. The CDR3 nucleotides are TGTGCCAGCAGCGTAGAGCCAGGGGGATTAGGCTATGGCTACACCTTC. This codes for CASSVEPGGLGYGYTF.

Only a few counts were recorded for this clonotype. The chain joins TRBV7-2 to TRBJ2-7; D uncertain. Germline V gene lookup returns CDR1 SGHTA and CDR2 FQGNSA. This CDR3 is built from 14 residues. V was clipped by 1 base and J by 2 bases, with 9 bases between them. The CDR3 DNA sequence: TGTGCCAGCAGCTTAGGGGCAGCTCCCTACGAGCAGTACGTC. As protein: CASSLGAAPYEQYV.

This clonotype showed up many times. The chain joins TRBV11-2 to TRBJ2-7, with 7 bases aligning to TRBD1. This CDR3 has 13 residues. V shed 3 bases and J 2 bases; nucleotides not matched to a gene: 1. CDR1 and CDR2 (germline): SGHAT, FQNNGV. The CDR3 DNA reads TGTGCCAGCAGCTTCGGACAGGCCTACGAGCAGTACGTC. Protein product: CASSFGQAYEQYV.

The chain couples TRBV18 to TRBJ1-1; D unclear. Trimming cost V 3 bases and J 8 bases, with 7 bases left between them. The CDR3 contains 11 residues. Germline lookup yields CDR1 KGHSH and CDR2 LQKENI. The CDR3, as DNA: TGTGCCAGCTCACCTCTAGGGGAAGCTTTCTTT. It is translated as CASSPLGEAFF.

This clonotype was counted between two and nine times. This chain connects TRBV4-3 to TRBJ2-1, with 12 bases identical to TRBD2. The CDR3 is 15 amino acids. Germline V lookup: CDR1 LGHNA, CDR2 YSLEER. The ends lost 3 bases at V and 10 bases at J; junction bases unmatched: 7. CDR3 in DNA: TGCGCCAGCAGCCAGGGTGTGGGACTAGCGGGCGAGCAGTTCTTC. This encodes CASSQGVGLAGEQFF.

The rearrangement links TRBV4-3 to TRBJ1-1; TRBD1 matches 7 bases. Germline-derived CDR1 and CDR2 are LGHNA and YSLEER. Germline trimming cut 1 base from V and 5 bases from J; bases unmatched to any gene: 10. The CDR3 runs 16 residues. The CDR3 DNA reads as TGCGCCAGCAGCCAAGGGTGGGCAGGGGGTAAGACTGAAGCTTTCTTT. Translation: CASSQGWAGGKTEAFF.

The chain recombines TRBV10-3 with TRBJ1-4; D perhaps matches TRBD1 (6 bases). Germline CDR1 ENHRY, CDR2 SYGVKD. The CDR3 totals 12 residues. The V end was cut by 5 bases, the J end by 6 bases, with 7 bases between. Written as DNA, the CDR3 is TGTGCCATCAGTCGGACAGATGAAAAACTGTTTTTT. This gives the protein CAISRTDEKLFF.

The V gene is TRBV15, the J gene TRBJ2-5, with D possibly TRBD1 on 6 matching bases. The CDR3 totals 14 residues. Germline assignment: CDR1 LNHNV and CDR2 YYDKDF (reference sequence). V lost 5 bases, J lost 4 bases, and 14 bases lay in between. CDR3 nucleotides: TGTGCCACCAGCGGCAGGGGTGAGGTAGAGACCCAGTACTTC. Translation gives CATSGRGEVETQYF.

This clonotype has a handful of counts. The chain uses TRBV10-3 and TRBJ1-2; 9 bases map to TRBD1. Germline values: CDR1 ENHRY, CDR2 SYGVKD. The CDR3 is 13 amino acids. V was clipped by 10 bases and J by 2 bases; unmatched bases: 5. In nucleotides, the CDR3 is TGTGCCAACCGGGACAGGGAGAACTATGGCTACACCTTC. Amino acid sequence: CANRDRENYGYTF.

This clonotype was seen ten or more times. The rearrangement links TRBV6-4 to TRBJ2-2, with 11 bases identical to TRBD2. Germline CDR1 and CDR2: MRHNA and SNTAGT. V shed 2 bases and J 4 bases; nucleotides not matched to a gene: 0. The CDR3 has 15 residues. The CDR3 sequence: CASSDTSGGTGELFF. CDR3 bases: TGTGCCAGCAGTGACACTAGCGGGGGCACCGGGGAGCTGTTTTTT.

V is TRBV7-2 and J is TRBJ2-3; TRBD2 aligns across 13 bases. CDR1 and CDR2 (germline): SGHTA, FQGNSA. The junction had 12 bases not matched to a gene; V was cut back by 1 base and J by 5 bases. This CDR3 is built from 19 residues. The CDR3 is CASSLVGELAGGPKDTQYF. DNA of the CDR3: TGTGCCAGCAGCTTAGTAGGGGAACTAGCGGGGGGGCCCAAAGATACGCAGTATTTT.

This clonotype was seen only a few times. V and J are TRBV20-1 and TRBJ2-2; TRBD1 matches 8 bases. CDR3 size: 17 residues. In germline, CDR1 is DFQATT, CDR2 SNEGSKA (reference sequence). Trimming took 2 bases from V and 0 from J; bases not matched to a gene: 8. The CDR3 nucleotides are TGCAGTGCTAGACGGGGAATACAGGGGGCGAACACCGGGGAGCTGTTTTTT. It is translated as CSARRGIQGANTGELFF.

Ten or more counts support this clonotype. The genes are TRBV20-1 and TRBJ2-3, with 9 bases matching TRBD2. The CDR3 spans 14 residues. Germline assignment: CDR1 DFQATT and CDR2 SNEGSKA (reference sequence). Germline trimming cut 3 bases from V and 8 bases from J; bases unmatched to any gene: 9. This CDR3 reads CSARLSGGRGTQYF. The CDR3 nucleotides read TGCAGTGCTAGGCTCAGCGGGGGGCGGGGTACGCAGTATTTT.

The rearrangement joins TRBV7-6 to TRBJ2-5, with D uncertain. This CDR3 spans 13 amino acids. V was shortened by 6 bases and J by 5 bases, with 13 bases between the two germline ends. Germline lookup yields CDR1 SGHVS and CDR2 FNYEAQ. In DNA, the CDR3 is TGTGCCAGCAGTATCCCGGGCCTGGAGACCCAGTACTTC. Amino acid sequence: CASSIPGLETQYF.

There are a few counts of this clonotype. CDR3 protein: CSARDRRRGSDTQYF. The CDR3 DNA reads as TGCAGTGCTAGAGATCGACGGCGGGGGTCAGATACGCAGTATTTT. The V call is TRBV20-1, the J call TRBJ2-3; 7 nucleotides line up with TRBD2. V lost 0 bases and J lost 4; bases outside the gene matches: 7. Germline-derived CDR1 and CDR2 are DFQATT and SNEGSKA (reference sequence). The CDR3 contains 15 residues.

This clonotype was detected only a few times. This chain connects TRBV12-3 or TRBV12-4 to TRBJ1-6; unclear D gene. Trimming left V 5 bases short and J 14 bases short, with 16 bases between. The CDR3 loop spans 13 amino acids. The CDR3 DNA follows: TGTGCCAGCAGTCAGATAACTATTGATGCCCTCCACTTT. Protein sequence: CASSQITIDALHF.

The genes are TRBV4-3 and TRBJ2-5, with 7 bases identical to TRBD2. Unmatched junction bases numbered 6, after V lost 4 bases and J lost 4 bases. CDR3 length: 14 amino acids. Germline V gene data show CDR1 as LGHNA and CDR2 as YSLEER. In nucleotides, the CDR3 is TGCGCCAGCAGCCGGGACTACGTAGGAGAGACCCAGTACTTC. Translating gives CASSRDYVGETQYF.

The CDR3 reads CASSGVRAGGTDTQYF. The DNA for the CDR3 is TGTGCCAGCAGCGGGGTTCGGGCAGGGGGCACAGATACGCAGTATTTT. The genes are TRBV11-2 and TRBJ2-3, with a possible D match to TRBD1 (6 bases). This CDR3 has 16 amino acids. V was clipped by 5 bases and J by 1 base, with 16 bases between them. Germline lookup yields CDR1 SGHAT and CDR2 FQNNGV.

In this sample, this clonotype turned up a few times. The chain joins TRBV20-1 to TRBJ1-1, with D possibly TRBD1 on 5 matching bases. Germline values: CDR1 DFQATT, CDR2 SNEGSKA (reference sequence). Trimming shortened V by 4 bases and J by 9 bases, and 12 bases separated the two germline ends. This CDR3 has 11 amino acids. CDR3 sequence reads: CSATGFHQAFF. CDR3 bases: TGCAGTGCTACAGGGTTTCATCAAGCTTTCTTT.

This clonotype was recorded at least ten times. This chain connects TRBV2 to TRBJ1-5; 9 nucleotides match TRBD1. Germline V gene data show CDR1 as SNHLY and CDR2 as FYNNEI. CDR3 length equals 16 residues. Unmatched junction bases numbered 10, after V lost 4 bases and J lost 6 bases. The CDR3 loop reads CASSAGQGSLGQPQHF. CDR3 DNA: TGTGCCAGCAGTGCTGGACAGGGGAGTTTGGGTCAGCCCCAGCATTTT.